The clone carrying this T cell receptor (beta chain) was picked up one time. No antigen is known for it. These data belong to a study of CD8+ T cells in alopecia areata. About the research overall: A regimen of oral tofacitinib, 5 to 10 mg twice daily, was given to treated patients.

Indicated treatment: oral pan-JAK inhibitor, 5-10 mg twice daily. Researchers picked out CD4+ and CD8+ T cells from PBMCs by sorting. Whole-study findings and limits: Relative to normal scalp, lesional scalp, especially alopecia totalis/universalis, showed higher clonality. Tofacitinib yielded significantly lower scalp clonality and fewer expanded CD8+ clones among the top 100.

With 1 base removed from V and 8 bases from J, the gap between germline ends came to 11 bases. The germline CDR1 and CDR2 sequences are SGHTA and FQGNSA. The CDR3 is 13 residues long. Following RNA extraction, reverse transcription yielded cDNA that acted as the sequencing template. Sequenced by immunoSEQ multiplex PCR; TCRdb stores in-frame clones only, minus some. The sample carries approximately 210,000 clones, around 66% recorded once. Source: CD4+ T cells sorted from blood, taken at approximately week 44, from a patient treated with tofacitinib. The V and J genes are TRBV7-2 and TRBJ1-1; weak D call: TRBD1 (6 bases). The sequence came from a human donor with alopecia areata. CDR3 in DNA: TGTGCCAGCAGCTTAGGCCCAGGGGAAGAAGCTTTCTTT. As protein: CASSLGPGEEAFF.